Sequencing of this TCR beta chain was carried out in a study of CD8+ T cells in alopecia areata. Per the germline V gene, CDR1 is LNHDA and CDR2 is SQIVND (reference sequence). V lost 5 bases, J lost 2 bases, and 15 bases stayed unmatched. The CDR3 has 18 residues. The study, taken as a whole, reports: It was less clear whether patients shared TCRs than it was in mice, possibly because of HLA. Sequence data from scalp samples additionally include resident alphabeta T cells of normal skin. Researchers report lesional scalp, most notably alopecia totalis/universalis, outstripped normal scalp in clonality.

Starting from PBMCs, sorting isolated CD4+ and CD8+ T cells. Extracted RNA was reverse transcribed into cDNA, the sequencing template. Assay: immunoSEQ multiplex PCR; the TCRdb copy retains only in-frame clones and omits some. The table includes 150,000 to 200,000 clones, about 60% detected once. This clone appeared a few times. Its antigen is unidentified. The chain carries TRBV19 and TRBJ2-3, with 8 nucleotides matching TRBD2. The sequence was collected from a human donor in good health. Source material: CD4+ T cells sorted from blood. The CDR3 DNA reads TGTGCCAGTAGTCCCTCGGGACTAGTTCATCCACACACAGATACGCAGTATTTT. Translating gives CASSPSGLVHPHTDTQYF.